This entry concerns a single T cell receptor (beta chain). Its specificity is not known. 13 Jbeta primers and 60 Vbeta primers were used for the PCR. Generated by immunoSEQ multiplex PCR, the TCRdb table keeps only in-frame clones and is missing some. The table has fewer than 65,000 clones, approximately 70% seen once; the top ten hold 5.4%. The record originates from a study of cytomegalovirus exposure and HLA in healthy donors. As for the study in general: Among roughly 180 million T cells, an earlier analysis found 120 million or so unique TCR beta sequences. Of the donors genotyped, 398 in all, 75% to 85% fell in the Caucasian-associated ancestry cluster. Findings and limits, study-wide: Roughly uniform depth of sequencing across donors was assumed in presence/absence analyses. Owing to their indistinguishability, certain V segments, notably TRBV6-2 and TRBV6-3, were excluded.

The CDR3 is 16 amino acids. Germline CDR1 reads SGHNT; CDR2 reads YYREEE (reference sequence). V gave up 3 bases and J gave up 8 bases; unmatched junction bases: 11. The sample taken for sequencing was PBMCs. This TCR was recovered from a man aged 50-59 years in good health and CMV-seronegative. This chain links TRBV5-4 with TRBJ1-4; 9 bases fit TRBD1. This CDR3 is CASSSIRTGAEEKLFF. The CDR3 DNA sequence: TGTGCCAGCAGCTCCATCAGGACAGGGGCTGAGGAAAAACTGTTTTTT.